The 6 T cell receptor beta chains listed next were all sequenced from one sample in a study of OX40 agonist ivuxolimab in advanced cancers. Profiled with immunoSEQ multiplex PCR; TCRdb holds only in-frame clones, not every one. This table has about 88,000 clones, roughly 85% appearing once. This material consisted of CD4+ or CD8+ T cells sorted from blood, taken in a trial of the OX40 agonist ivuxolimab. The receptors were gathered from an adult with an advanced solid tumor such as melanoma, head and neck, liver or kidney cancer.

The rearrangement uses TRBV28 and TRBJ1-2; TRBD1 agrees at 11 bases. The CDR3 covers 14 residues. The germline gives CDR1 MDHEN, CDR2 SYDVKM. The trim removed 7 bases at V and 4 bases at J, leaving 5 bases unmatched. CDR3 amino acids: CASIRTGGTYGYTF. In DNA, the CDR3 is TGTGCCAGCATTCGGACAGGGGGCACCTATGGCTACACCTTC.

For the CDR3, the DNA is TGTGCCAGCAGCTTAAGGCAGGGGGGTGAGCAGTTCTTC. This sequence encodes CASSLRQGGEQFF. This chain uses TRBV5-6 with TRBJ2-1; possible D gene TRBD1, 7 bases. CDR1 is SGHDT and CDR2 is YYEEEE in the germline V gene. The CDR3 spans 13 residues. Between the trimmed V and J ends, which lost 2 bases and 9 bases, there was a span of 12 bases.

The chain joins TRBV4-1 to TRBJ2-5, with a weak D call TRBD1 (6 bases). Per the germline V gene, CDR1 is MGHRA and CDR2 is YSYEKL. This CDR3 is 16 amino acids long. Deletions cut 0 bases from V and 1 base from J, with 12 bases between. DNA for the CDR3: TGCGCCAGCAGCCAAGATCTGGGACAAGCCCAAGAGACCCAGTACTTC. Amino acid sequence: CASSQDLGQAQETQYF.

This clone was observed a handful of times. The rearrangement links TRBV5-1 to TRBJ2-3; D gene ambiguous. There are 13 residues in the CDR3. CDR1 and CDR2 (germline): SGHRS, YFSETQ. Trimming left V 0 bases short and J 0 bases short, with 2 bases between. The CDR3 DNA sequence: TGCGCCAGCAGCTTGGACAGCACAGATACGCAGTATTTT. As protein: CASSLDSTDTQYF.

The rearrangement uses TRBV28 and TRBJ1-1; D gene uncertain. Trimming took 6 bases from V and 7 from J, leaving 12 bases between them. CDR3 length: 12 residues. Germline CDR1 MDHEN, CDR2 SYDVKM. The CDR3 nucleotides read TGTGCCAGCAGCTCATCCAGCTTTGAAGCTTTCTTT. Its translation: CASSSSSFEAFF.

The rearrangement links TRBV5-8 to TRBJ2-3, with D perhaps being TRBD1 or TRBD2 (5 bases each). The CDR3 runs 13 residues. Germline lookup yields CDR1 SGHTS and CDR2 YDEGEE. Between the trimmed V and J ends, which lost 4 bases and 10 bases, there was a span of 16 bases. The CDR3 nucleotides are TGTGCCAGCAGCCGTGGGTTCCTGGGACCGCAGTATTTT. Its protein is CASSRGFLGPQYF.